This section outlines one T cell receptor beta chain sequence together with its context. This sample was taken from a study of shared clonotypes between healthy human individuals. The table came from immunoSEQ multiplex PCR; TCRdb's copy has only in-frame clones and leaves some out. This table holds 2 million to 2.5 million clones, roughly 90% found once. Material for sequencing was naive CD4+ T cells from PBMCs. Subset of the sample: CD45RA+ positively selected. The sequence came from a young man in good health. Some clones in this sample may be carry-over from other donors' samples.

CDR3 DNA: TGCGCCAGCAGCTTCGAGGAAGAGACCCAGTACTTC. Translated: CASSFEEETQYF. The chain combines TRBV5-1 with TRBJ2-5, with no clear D. Germline V gene sequence: CDR1 SGHRS, CDR2 YFSETQ. CDR3 length equals 12 residues. Trimming shortened V by 2 bases and J by 3 bases, and 5 bases separated the two germline ends.